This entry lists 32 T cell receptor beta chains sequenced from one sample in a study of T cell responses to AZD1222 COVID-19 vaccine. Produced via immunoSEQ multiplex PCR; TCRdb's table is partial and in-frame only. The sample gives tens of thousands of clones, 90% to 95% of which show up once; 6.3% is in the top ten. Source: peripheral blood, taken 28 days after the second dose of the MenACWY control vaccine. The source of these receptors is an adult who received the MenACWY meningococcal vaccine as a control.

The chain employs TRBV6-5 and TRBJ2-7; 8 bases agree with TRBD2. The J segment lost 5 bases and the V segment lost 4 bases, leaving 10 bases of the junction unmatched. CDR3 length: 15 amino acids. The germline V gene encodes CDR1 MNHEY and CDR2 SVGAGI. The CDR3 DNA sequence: TGTGCCAGCAGTTTTCAGCGGGAGAGGGTGGACGAGCAGTACTTC. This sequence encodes CASSFQRERVDEQYF.

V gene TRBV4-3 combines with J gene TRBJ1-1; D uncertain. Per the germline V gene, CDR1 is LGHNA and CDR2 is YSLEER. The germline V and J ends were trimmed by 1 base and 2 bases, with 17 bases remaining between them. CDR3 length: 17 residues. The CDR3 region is CASSQANHGDLNTEAFF. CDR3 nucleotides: TGCGCCAGCAGCCAAGCAAACCACGGAGACCTAAACACTGAAGCTTTCTTT.

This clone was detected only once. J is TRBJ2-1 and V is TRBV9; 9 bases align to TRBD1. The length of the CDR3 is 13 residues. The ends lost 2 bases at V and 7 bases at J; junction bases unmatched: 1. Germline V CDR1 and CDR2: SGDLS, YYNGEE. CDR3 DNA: TGTGCCAGCAGCGTTGGACAGGGGAATGAGCAGTTCTTC. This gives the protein CASSVGQGNEQFF.

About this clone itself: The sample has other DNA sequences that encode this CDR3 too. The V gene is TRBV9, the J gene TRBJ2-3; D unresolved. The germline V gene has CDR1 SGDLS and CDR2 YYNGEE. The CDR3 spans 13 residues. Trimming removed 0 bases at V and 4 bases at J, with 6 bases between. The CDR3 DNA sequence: TGTGCCAGCAGCGTAGCTAGTCCAGATACGCAGTATTTT. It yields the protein CASSVASPDTQYF.

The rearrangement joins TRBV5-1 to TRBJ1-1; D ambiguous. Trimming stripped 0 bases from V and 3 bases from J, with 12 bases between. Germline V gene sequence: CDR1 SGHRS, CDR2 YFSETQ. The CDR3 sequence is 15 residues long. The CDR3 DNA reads TGCGCCAGCAGCTTGGCCGACGGAGGCTACACTGAAGCTTTCTTT. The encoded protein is CASSLADGGYTEAFF.

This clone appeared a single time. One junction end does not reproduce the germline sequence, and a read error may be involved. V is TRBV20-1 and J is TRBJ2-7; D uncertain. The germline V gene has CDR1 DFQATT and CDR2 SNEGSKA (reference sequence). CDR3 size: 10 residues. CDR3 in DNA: TGCAGTGCTGGAGACTACGAGCAGTACTTC. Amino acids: CSAGDYEQYF.

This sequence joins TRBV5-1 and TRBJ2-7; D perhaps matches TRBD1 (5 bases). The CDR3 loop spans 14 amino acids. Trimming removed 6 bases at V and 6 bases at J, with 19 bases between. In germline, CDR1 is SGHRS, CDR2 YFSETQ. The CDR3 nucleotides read TGCGCCAGCACCGAACAAGGGGTCCCCTCCGAGCAGTACTTC. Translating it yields CASTEQGVPSEQYF.

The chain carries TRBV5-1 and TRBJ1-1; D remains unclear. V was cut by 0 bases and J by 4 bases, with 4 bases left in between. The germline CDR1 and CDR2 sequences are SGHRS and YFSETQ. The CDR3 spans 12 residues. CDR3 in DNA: TGCGCCAGCAGCTTGGCCCTCACTGAAGCTTTCTTT. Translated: CASSLALTEAFF. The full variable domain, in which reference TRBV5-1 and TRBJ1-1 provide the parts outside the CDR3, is KAGVTQTPRYLIKTRGQQVTLSCSPISGHRSVSWYQQTPGQGLQFLFEYFSETQRNKGNFPGRFSGRQFSNSRSEMNVSTLELGDSALYLCASSLALTEAFFGQGTRLTVV.

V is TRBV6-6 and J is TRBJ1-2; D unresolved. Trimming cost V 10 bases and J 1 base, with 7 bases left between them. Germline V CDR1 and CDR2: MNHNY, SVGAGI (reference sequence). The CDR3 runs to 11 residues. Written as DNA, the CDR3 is TGTGCCACCGACCTTAACTATGGCTACACCTTC. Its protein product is CATDLNYGYTF.

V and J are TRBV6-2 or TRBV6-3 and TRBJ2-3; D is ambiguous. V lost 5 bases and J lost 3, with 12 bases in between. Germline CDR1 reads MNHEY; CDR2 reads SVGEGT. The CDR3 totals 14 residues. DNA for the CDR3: TGTGCCAGCAGTACGACCCTACGGACAGATACGCAGTATTTT. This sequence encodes CASSTTLRTDTQYF.

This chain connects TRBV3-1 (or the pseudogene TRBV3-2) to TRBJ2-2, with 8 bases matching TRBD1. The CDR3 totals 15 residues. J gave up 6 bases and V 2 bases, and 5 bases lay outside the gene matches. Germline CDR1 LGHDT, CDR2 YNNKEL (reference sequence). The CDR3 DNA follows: TGTGCCAGCAGCCAATACCCAGGGGGCCCCGGGGAGCTGTTTTTT. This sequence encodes CASSQYPGGPGELFF.

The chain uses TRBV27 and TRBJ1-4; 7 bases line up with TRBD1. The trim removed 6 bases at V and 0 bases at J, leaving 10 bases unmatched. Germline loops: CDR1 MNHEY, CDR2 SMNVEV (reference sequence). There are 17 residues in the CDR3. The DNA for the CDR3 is TGTGCCAGCAGCCCGAGGGGGCCGGTTGCAACTAATGAAAAACTGTTTTTT. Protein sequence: CASSPRGPVATNEKLFF.

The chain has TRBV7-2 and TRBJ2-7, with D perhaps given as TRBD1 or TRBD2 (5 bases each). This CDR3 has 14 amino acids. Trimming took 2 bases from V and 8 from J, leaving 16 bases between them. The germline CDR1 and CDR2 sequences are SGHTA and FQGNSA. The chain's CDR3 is CASSLPFGTAQQYF. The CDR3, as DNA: TGTGCCAGCAGCTTACCTTTCGGGACGGCCCAGCAGTACTTC.

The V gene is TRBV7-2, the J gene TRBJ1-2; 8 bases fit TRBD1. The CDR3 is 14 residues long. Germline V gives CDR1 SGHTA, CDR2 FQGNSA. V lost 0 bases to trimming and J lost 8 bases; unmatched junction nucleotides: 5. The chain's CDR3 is CASSLAQGAGGYTF. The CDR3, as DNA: TGTGCCAGCAGCTTAGCTCAGGGGGCAGGAGGCTACACCTTC.

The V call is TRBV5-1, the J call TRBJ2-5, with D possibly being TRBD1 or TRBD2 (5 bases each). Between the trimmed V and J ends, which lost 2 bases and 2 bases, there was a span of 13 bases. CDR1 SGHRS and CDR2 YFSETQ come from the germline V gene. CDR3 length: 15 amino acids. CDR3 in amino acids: CASSLRWDGQETQYF. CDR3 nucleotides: TGCGCCAGCAGCTTACGATGGGACGGACAAGAGACCCAGTACTTC.

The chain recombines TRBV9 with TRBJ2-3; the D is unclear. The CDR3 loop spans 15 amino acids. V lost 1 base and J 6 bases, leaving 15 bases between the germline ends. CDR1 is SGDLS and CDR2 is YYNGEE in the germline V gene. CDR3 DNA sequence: TGTGCCAGCAGCGTATCGGTCACTCTCGCCGATACGCAGTATTTT. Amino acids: CASSVSVTLADTQYF.

CDR3 DNA: TGTGCCAGCAGCCCCCGAGGAAGGGGCCCCGTTGATGGCTACACCTTC. This translates into CASSPRGRGPVDGYTF. V usage is TRBV3-1 (or the pseudogene TRBV3-2) and J usage is TRBJ1-2; D is perhaps TRBD1 (5 bases). Deletions cut 4 bases from V and 6 bases from J, with 21 bases between. Germline V gene lookup returns CDR1 LGHDT and CDR2 YNNKEL (reference sequence). CDR3 length: 16 residues.

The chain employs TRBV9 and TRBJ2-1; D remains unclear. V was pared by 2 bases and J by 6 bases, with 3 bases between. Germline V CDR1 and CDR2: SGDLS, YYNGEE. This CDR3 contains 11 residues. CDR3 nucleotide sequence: TGTGCCAGCAGCGTGATCAATGAGCAGTTCTTC. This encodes CASSVINEQFF.

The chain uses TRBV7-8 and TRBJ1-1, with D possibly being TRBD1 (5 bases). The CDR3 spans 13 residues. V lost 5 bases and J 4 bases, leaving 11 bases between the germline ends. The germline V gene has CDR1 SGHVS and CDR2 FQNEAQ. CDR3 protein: CASSPGRGTEAFF. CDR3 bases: TGTGCCAGCAGCCCAGGGAGGGGCACTGAAGCTTTCTTT.

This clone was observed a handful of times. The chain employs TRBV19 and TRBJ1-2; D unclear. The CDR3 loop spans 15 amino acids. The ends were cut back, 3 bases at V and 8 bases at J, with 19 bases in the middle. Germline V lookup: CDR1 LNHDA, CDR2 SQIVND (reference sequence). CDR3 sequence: CASSIGETVSGGYTF. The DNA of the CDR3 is TGTGCCAGTAGTATCGGGGAAACAGTATCGGGAGGCTACACCTTC.

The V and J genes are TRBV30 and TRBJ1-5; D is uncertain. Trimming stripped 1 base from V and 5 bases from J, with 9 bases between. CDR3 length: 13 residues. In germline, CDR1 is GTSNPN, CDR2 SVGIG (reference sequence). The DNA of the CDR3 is TGTGCCTGGAGTGGGCTACCCGATCAGCCCCAGCATTTT. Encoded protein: CAWSGLPDQPQHF.

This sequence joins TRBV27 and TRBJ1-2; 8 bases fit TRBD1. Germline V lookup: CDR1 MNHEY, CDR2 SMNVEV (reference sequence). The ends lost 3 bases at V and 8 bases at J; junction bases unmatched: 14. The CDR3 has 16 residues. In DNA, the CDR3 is TGTGCCAGCAGTTTTGGTGGGACAGGACGCCAGGGGGGCTACACCTTC. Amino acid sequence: CASSFGGTGRQGGYTF.

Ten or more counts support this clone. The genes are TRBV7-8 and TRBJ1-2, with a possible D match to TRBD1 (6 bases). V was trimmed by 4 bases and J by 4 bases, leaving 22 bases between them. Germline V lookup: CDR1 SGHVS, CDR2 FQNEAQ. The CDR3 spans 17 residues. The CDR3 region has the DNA TGTGCCAGCAGCTCGGGGGGCAGATACAACTTAGGCTATGGCTACACCTTC. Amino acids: CASSSGGRYNLGYGYTF. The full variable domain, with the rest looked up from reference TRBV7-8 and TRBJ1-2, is GAGVSQSPRYKVAKRGQDVALRCDPISGHVSLFWYQQALGQGPEFLTYFQNEAQLDKSGLPSDRFFAERPEGSVSTLKIQRTQQEDSAVYLCASSSGGRYNLGYGYTFGSGTRLTVV.

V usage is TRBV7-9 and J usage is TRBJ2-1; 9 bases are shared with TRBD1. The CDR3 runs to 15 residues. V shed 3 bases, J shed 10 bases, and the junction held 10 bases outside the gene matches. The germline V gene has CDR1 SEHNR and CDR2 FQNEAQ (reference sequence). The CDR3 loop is CASSLTGGERGEQFF. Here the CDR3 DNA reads TGTGCCAGCAGCTTGACAGGGGGAGAACGAGGGGAGCAGTTCTTC.

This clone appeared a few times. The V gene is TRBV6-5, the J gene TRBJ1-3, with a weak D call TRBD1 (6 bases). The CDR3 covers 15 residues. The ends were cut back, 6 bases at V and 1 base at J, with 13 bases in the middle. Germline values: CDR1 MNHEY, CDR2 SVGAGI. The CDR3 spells CASSLLQGSGNTIYF. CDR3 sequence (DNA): TGTGCCAGCAGCCTATTACAGGGTTCTGGAAACACCATATATTTT.

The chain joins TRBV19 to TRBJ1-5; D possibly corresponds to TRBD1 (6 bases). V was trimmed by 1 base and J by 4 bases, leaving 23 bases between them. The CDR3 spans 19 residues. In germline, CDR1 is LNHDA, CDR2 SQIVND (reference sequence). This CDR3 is CASSIGAGAGSTLNQPQHF. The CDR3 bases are TGTGCCAGTAGTATAGGGGCGGGGGCAGGCTCTACACTTAATCAGCCCCAGCATTTT.

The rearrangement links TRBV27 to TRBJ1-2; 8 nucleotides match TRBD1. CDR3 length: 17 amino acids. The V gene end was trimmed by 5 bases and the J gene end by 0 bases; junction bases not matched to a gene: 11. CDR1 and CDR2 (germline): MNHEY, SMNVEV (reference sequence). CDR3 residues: CASSTLPLQGANYGYTF. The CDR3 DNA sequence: TGTGCCAGCAGTACACTCCCCCTACAGGGGGCTAACTATGGCTACACCTTC.

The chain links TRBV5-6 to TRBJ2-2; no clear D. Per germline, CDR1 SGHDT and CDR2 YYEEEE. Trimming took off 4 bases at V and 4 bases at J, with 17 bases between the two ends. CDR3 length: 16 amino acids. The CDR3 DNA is TGTGCCAGCAGCGAACCGGGCCGTGGGTCCACCGGGGAGCTGTTTTTT. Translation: CASSEPGRGSTGELFF.

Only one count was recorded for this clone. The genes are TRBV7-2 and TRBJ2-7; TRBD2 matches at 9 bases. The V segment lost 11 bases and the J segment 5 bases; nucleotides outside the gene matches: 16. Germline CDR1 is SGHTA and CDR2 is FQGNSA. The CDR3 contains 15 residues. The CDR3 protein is CACGGGGRAWDEQYF. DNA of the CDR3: TGTGCCTGCGGGGGTGGCGGGAGGGCTTGGGACGAGCAGTACTTC.

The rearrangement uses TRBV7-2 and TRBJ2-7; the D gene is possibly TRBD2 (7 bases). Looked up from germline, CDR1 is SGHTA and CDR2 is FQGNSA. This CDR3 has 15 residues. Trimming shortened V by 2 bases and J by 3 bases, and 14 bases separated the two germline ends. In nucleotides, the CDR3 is TGTGCCAGCAGCTTAAAGAGGGGGGGCCACTACGAGCAGTACTTC. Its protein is CASSLKRGGHYEQYF.

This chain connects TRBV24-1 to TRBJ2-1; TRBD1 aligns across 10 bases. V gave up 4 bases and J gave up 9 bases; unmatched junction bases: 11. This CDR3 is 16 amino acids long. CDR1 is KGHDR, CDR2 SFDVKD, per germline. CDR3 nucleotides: TGTGCCACCAGTGACCCGGGACAGGGGAGGGTAATTGAGCAGTTCTTC. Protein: CATSDPGQGRVIEQFF.

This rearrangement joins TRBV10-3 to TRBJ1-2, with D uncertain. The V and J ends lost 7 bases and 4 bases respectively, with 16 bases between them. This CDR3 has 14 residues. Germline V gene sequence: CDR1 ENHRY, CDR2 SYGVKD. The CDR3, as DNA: TGTGCCATCAAAGAATCGGAGGACGGCTATGGCTACACCTTC. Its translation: CAIKESEDGYGYTF.